One and the same sample provided the 29 T cell receptor beta chains below, sequenced in a study of pediatric ulcerative colitis. Generated by immunoSEQ multiplex PCR, the TCRdb table keeps only in-frame clones and is missing some. This sample has some 50,000 clones, with more than 60% found just once. The rectum was sampled with one to two pinch biopsies at colonoscopy. The sample was gut tissue. Every receptor here comes from a girl aged 5-17 years with moderate ulcerative colitis.

This clone was observed a single time. CDR3 DNA: TGCGCCAGCAGCTTGGGGAATGAGCAGTTCTTC. This translates into CASSLGNEQFF. The chain recombines TRBV5-1 with TRBJ2-1; unclear D gene. The V end was cut by 0 bases, the J end by 7 bases, with 2 bases between. Germline V lookup: CDR1 SGHRS, CDR2 YFSETQ. The CDR3 runs 11 residues.

The genes are TRBV15 and TRBJ2-1, with D perhaps TRBD2 (6 bases). Germline V CDR1 and CDR2: LNHNV, YYDKDF (reference sequence). V was cut by 1 base and J by 5 bases, with 12 bases left in between. The CDR3 has 15 residues. CDR3 sequence (DNA): TGTGCCACCAGCAGAGGAGGAGGGTCCAACAATGAGCAGTTCTTC. Amino acid sequence: CATSRGGGSNNEQFF.

The chain is built from TRBV25-1 and TRBJ2-3, with 8 bases fitting TRBD1. J was trimmed by 8 bases and V by 4 bases; bases with no gene match: 8. The CDR3 totals 14 residues. The V gene's germline CDR1 is MGHDK and CDR2 SYGVNS. The CDR3 nucleotides read TGTGCCAGCAGTGCGACAGGGGAAGGTGGTACGCAGTATTTT. Translating it yields CASSATGEGGTQYF. Full variable domain (missing parts from reference TRBV25-1 and TRBJ2-3): EADIYQTPRYLVIGTGKKITLECSQTMGHDKMYWYQQDPGMELHLIHYSYGVNSTEKGDLSSESTVSRIRTEHFPLTLESARPSHTSQYLCASSATGEGGTQYFGPGTRLTVL.

In its sample, this clone was seen once. This chain joins TRBV19 and TRBJ1-6; D uncertain. This CDR3 spans 16 amino acids. V lost 4 bases, J lost 11 bases, and 21 bases lay in between. Germline CDR1 LNHDA, CDR2 SQIVND (reference sequence). The CDR3 loop is CASSSLVSSRTAPLHF. The DNA of the CDR3 is TGTGCCAGTAGTAGCCTGGTCTCCAGCCGCACTGCACCCCTCCACTTT.

V usage is TRBV6-5 and J usage is TRBJ2-1; D unclear. V gave up 4 bases and J gave up 9 bases, with 10 bases separating them. The CDR3 runs 12 residues. Germline CDR1 MNHEY, CDR2 SVGAGI. The CDR3 DNA reads TGTGCCAGCAGTTCCCAGGTTACTGAGCAGTTCTTC. As protein: CASSSQVTEQFF.

The rearrangement uses TRBV11-2 and TRBJ2-1, with TRBD2 matching over 12 bases. The trim removed 4 bases at V and 3 bases at J, leaving 1 base unmatched. The CDR3 covers 15 residues. Germline CDR1 SGHAT, CDR2 FQNNGV. CDR3 amino acids: CASSSLAGGYNEQFF. The CDR3 DNA reads TGTGCCAGCAGCTCACTAGCGGGAGGCTACAATGAGCAGTTCTTC.

The chain joins TRBV16 to TRBJ1-5, with D hard to call. From germline, CDR1 is KGHSY and CDR2 FQNENV. Trimming took 4 bases from V and 4 from J, leaving 11 bases between them. CDR3 length: 14 residues. This chain's CDR3 is CASSRSRGNQPQHF. CDR3 nucleotides: TGTGCCAGCAGCCGATCGCGAGGGAATCAGCCCCAGCATTTT.

The chain couples TRBV19 to TRBJ1-5; D possibly corresponds to TRBD1 (5 bases). CDR1 LNHDA and CDR2 SQIVND come from the germline V gene (reference sequence). V dropped 6 bases and J dropped 2 bases, with 11 bases sitting between them. The CDR3 length is 14 residues. The CDR3 spells CASRGVSGNQPQHF. Here the CDR3 DNA reads TGTGCCAGTAGGGGGGTTTCGGGCAATCAGCCCCAGCATTTT.

The rearrangement links TRBV10-3 to TRBJ2-1, with D unclear. V gave up 3 bases and J gave up 4 bases, with 7 bases separating them. The CDR3 contains 13 residues. From germline, CDR1 is ENHRY and CDR2 SYGVKD. The CDR3 sequence is CAISDNSYNEQFF. CDR3 in DNA: TGTGCCATCAGTGATAACTCTTACAATGAGCAGTTCTTC.

This rearrangement joins TRBV2 to TRBJ2-5; 8 bases fit TRBD2. After removal of 5 bases from V and 5 bases from J, the junction contained 7 bases not matched to a gene. The CDR3 contains 14 residues. The V gene's germline CDR1 is SNHLY and CDR2 FYNNEI. The CDR3 region is CASSPGTRSETQYF. CDR3 DNA: TGTGCCAGCAGTCCCGGGACTAGGTCCGAGACCCAGTACTTC. The full variable domain, rest sourced from reference TRBV2 and TRBJ2-5, is EPEVTQTPSHQVTQMGQEVILRCVPISNHLYFYWYRQILGQKVEFLVSFYNNEISEKSEIFDDQFSVERPDGSNFTLKIRSTKLEDSAMYFCASSPGTRSETQYFGPGTRLLVL.

The V gene is TRBV28, the J gene TRBJ2-1; possible D gene TRBD2, 5 bases. The germline V and J ends were trimmed by 5 bases and 11 bases, with 19 bases remaining between them. CDR3 size: 14 residues. The germline gives CDR1 MDHEN, CDR2 SYDVKM. CDR3 in DNA: TGTGCCAGCAGTCGCCAAAAATCTAGCTTTAAGCAGTTCTTC. This sequence encodes CASSRQKSSFKQFF.

The rearrangement joins TRBV7-9 to TRBJ2-7, with 7 bases aligning to TRBD2. CDR1 is SEHNR, CDR2 FQNEAQ, per germline (reference sequence). V lost 3 bases and J lost 0; bases outside the gene matches: 11. The CDR3 has 17 amino acids. In DNA form, the CDR3 reads TGTGCCAGCAGCTTCGGACGGGGGGTTGTGAACTCCTACGAGCAGTACTTC. Protein sequence: CASSFGRGVVNSYEQYF. Full variable domain (rest looked up from reference TRBV7-9 and TRBJ2-7): DTGVSQNPRHKITKRGQNVTFRCDPISEHNRLYWYRQTLGQGPEFLTYFQNEAQLEKSRLLSDRFSAERPKGSFSTLEIQRTEQGDSAMYLCASSFGRGVVNSYEQYFGPGTRLTVT.

The J gene is TRBJ1-4, the V gene TRBV9; D is ambiguous. CDR3 length: 14 amino acids. The germline CDR1 and CDR2 sequences are SGDLS and YYNGEE. Trimming took 4 bases from V and 5 from J, leaving 12 bases between them. The CDR3 sequence is CASSRPGGNEKLFF. DNA of the CDR3: TGTGCCAGCAGCCGACCTGGAGGGAATGAAAAACTGTTTTTT.

The chain uses TRBV29-1 and TRBJ2-5, with D hard to call. Trimming removed 8 bases from V and 3 bases from J, with 16 bases in between. Per germline, CDR1 SQVTM and CDR2 ANQGSEA. The CDR3 totals 13 residues. The CDR3 nucleotides are TGCAGCTCTCAGGCCGGCGGAAAAGAGACCCAGTACTTC. Translation: CSSQAGGKETQYF.

The chain couples TRBV13 to TRBJ2-6; D is perhaps TRBD2 (5 bases). CDR1 PRHDT and CDR2 FYEKMQ come from the germline V gene (reference sequence). Deletions cut 1 base from V and 0 bases from J, with 7 bases between. The CDR3 is made up of 16 amino acids. CDR3 in DNA: TGTGCCAGCAGCTTAGCTCGGGGCTCTGGGGCCAACGTCCTGACTTTC. It translates to CASSLARGSGANVLTF.

The chain is built from TRBV28 and TRBJ2-1; no reliable D call. The V end was cut by 7 bases, the J end by 4 bases, with 8 bases between. Germline loops: CDR1 MDHEN, CDR2 SYDVKM. CDR3 length equals 12 residues. The DNA of the CDR3 is TGTGCCAGCACTCTAGGGTACAATGAGCAGTTCTTC. It specifies CASTLGYNEQFF.

The chain couples TRBV6-5 to TRBJ2-6; TRBD2 is a possible D gene (6 bases). The CDR3 is 15 amino acids. V dropped 6 bases and J dropped 6 bases, with 15 bases sitting between them. CDR1 is MNHEY, CDR2 SVGAGI, per germline. CDR3 bases: TGTGCCAGCAGAGTTACGCGGGGTGTGGCCAACGTCCTGACTTTC. Its protein is CASRVTRGVANVLTF.

The chain is built from TRBV25-1 and TRBJ2-5; tentatively, D is TRBD1 or TRBD2 (5 bases each). The CDR3 is made up of 16 amino acids. The V gene lost 3 bases and the J gene lost 7 bases, with 21 bases spanning the gap. Germline CDR1 is MGHDK and CDR2 is SYGVNS. In nucleotides, the CDR3 is TGTGCCAGCAGTGACTCTCTCCGGGACGCCGCGTGGACCCAGTACTTC. This codes for CASSDSLRDAAWTQYF.

This chain uses TRBV5-1 with TRBJ2-1; TRBD2 matches at 16 bases. The V and J ends lost 3 bases and 8 bases, in that order; junction bases with no gene match: 8. The CDR3 is made up of 17 amino acids. Germline values: CDR1 SGHRS, CDR2 YFSETQ. This CDR3 is CASSSGTSGGALHEQFF. The CDR3 DNA sequence: TGCGCCAGCAGCTCGGGGACTAGCGGGGGGGCCTTGCATGAGCAGTTCTTC.

Only a few counts were recorded for this clone. V gene TRBV5-1 combines with J gene TRBJ2-7, with D unclear. Trimming took off 1 base at V and 4 bases at J, with 9 bases between the two ends. Per the germline V gene, CDR1 is SGHRS and CDR2 is YFSETQ. This CDR3 comprises 13 residues. In DNA form, the CDR3 reads TGCGCCAGCAGCTTGCAGGTCGGGTACGAGCAGTACTTC. Encoded protein: CASSLQVGYEQYF.

This clone has a single count. J is TRBJ1-2 and V is TRBV6-5; 9 bases line up with TRBD1. Germline V gives CDR1 MNHEY, CDR2 SVGAGI. The CDR3 runs to 13 residues. Trimming removed 5 bases from V and 4 bases from J; junction bases left unmatched: 2. CDR3 amino acids: CASSRDRAYGYTF. In DNA, the CDR3 is TGTGCCAGCAGTCGGGACAGGGCCTATGGCTACACCTTC.

The J gene is TRBJ2-2, the V gene TRBV9; a weak D match, TRBD1 (7 bases). CDR1 and CDR2 from the germline V gene are SGDLS and YYNGEE. The ends were cut back, 0 bases at V and 3 bases at J, with 12 bases in the middle. The CDR3 contains 16 residues. CDR3 in amino acids: CASSVGQGGYTGELFF. The CDR3 nucleotides read TGTGCCAGCAGCGTAGGCCAGGGGGGTTACACCGGGGAGCTGTTTTTT.

The V call is TRBV4-2, the J call TRBJ2-7; 7 bases align to TRBD1. V trimming: 2 bases; J trimming: 0 bases; junction bases outside the gene matches: 7. Germline V gene sequence: CDR1 LGHNA, CDR2 YNFKEQ. CDR3 length: 16 amino acids. CDR3 protein: CASSQQYGTVSYEQYF. Written as DNA, the CDR3 is TGTGCCAGCAGCCAACAGTACGGGACAGTCTCCTACGAGCAGTACTTC.

The chain combines TRBV19 with TRBJ1-5, with unresolved D. This CDR3 is 13 amino acids long. Germline V gives CDR1 LNHDA, CDR2 SQIVND (reference sequence). The V end lost 3 bases, the J end lost 6 bases, and 9 bases lay between the germline ends. The CDR3 loop reads CASSMVRVQPQHF. Here the CDR3 DNA reads TGTGCCAGTAGTATGGTGCGAGTTCAGCCCCAGCATTTT.

This clone was found once. The chain couples TRBV5-6 to TRBJ2-2; tentative D call: TRBD2 (5 bases). The V gene lost 0 bases and the J gene lost 7 bases, with 10 bases spanning the gap. CDR3 size: 14 residues. Per the germline V gene, CDR1 is SGHDT and CDR2 is YYEEEE. CDR3 sequence: CASSLGPRVGELFF. As DNA, the CDR3 is TGTGCCAGCAGCTTGGGGCCGCGGGTCGGGGAGCTGTTTTTT.

This clone has only one observation. The chain joins TRBV5-1 to TRBJ2-7; 10 positions agree with TRBD1. With 6 bases clipped from V and 4 bases from J, the junction kept 7 bases outside the gene matches. This CDR3 contains 14 residues. Looked up from germline, CDR1 is SGHRS and CDR2 is YFSETQ. The CDR3 nucleotides are TGCGCCAGCAACGACAGGGGGCCGTCTTACGAGCAGTACTTC. It codes for CASNDRGPSYEQYF.

This clone was seen more than once but under ten times. The chain employs TRBV5-5 and TRBJ1-4; possibly TRBD1 for D (6 bases). The V and J ends lost 6 bases and 7 bases respectively, with 25 bases between them. CDR1 SGHKS and CDR2 YYEKEE come from the germline V gene (reference sequence). The CDR3 spans 17 residues. The CDR3 DNA sequence: TGTGCCAGCAACCCGGAAGGGGGGGTTTATTATGGTGAAAAACTGTTTTTT. Its translation: CASNPEGGVYYGEKLFF. The full variable domain, completed using reference TRBV5-5 and TRBJ1-4, is DAGVTQSPTHLIKTRGQQVTLRCSPISGHKSVSWYQQVLGQGPQFIFQYYEKEERGRGNFPDRFSARQFPNYSSELNVNALLLGDSALYLCASNPEGGVYYGEKLFFGSGTQLSVL.

In this sample, this clone turned up once. The germline gene is not matched at one end of the junction; a read error may be the cause. The genes are TRBV30 and TRBJ1-5; D gene uncertain. The CDR3 spans 13 residues. The germline gives CDR1 GTSNPN, CDR2 SVGIG (reference sequence). DNA of the CDR3: TGTGCCTGGAGTGAGCAAGGCAATCAGCCCCGGCATTTT. The encoded protein is CAWSEQGNQPRHF.

This chain links TRBV5-1 with TRBJ2-1; D gene uncertain. Germline CDR1 reads SGHRS; CDR2 reads YFSETQ. The CDR3 runs 15 residues. V lost 0 bases, J lost 0 bases, and 7 bases lay in between. The DNA of the CDR3 is TGCGCCAGCAGCTTGGTAGTCCCCTCCTACAATGAGCAGTTCTTC. Its protein is CASSLVVPSYNEQFF.